This T cell receptor beta chain was recorded in a study of cytomegalovirus exposure and HLA in healthy donors (dated by TCRdb to 2015 to 2018). In the study overall: In an earlier analysis of around 540 of the donors, around 300 Gb of sequence data and about 110 million unique TCR beta sequences from approximately 180 million T cells were reported. Among the approximately 400 genotyped donors, 75% to 90% belonged to the genetic ancestry cluster associated with self-reported Caucasian donors. Class I and class II HLA loci were covered by the typing at four-digit resolution. Among some 410 genotyped donors of the cohort, an average of around 250,000 unique TCR beta nucleotide sequences was sequenced per donor, of which 15% to 20% were non-productive. Typing coverage varied by locus: roughly 629-640 donors for A, B, C, DRB1 and DQB1; some 520 for DQA1; nearly 610 for DPA1; approximately 470 for DPB1. Every repertoire in the discovery cohort had been generated on one and the same sequencing platform. An earlier analysis of about 600 of the donors used high-throughput TCR beta sequencing to judge whether each TCR beta V gene segment behaved as functional or pseudogenic. Genome-wide SNP genotypes for about 65% of the roughly 670 donors were used in a later genetic analysis, which treated that subset as a discovery cohort. In addition to the first cohort of roughly 700 subjects, a separate validation cohort of approximately 130 different subjects was used. To predict cytomegalovirus infection status, the study brought together high-throughput TCR immunosequencing, statistical association of individual TCRs with disease status, and machine learning. An early release that covered about 600 HLA-typed donors contained around 330 gigabases of sequencing data and around 80 million unique TCR sequences. Because of strong linkage in the cohort, a few DR-DQ haplotypes were treated as single units for association and clustering. Donor age, sex, ethnicity and CMV serostatus were compiled alongside the repertoire data. A later analysis re-examined previously published TCR beta repertoires from 500 to 700 donors and added high-resolution HLA genotyping to investigate patterns of TCR occurrence. Using immunosequencing, the study profiled T cell repertoires from 500 to 800 subjects and related those repertoires to cytomegalovirus serostatus. The study aimed to test whether cataloging public T cell receptors could reveal signatures of past pathogen exposure. Rather than using new phenotypic data, the later analysis identified candidate immune exposures from TCR beta sequences and from how often those sequences occurred across donors.

With regard to this clone: The antigen it recognizes is unknown. Per-base qualities were not stored, and no clone one base away is much larger.

CDR1 and CDR2 (SGHRS, YFSETQ) derive from the germline V gene. The CDR3 numbers 15 residues from cysteine through phenylalanine. The read is trimmed to its CDR3 DNA, 45 bases read in frame from base 1. Relative to germline, V is 1 base shorter and J is 0 bases shorter, with 8 bases between their ends. The method was the immunoSEQ multiplex PCR assay. A mixture of 60 forward primers for TCR Vbeta segments and 13 reverse primers for TCR Jbeta segments was used in the multiplex PCR. The CDR3 region of rearranged TCR beta genes was amplified from genomic DNA by a multiplex PCR assay. The Illumina HiSeq System was used to sequence the amplified TCR beta libraries as 87-base-pair reads. The paper's processing steps were these. In a later analysis, some 80 million unique TCR beta chains were counted across the 650 to 700 repertoires, and approximately 11 million of these chains were shared by at least two donors. Raw reads were error-corrected and collapsed into unique sequences by a nearest-neighbor algorithm in which closely related sequences were merged to remove PCR and sequencing errors. CDR3 sequences were aligned to IMGT reference sequences to assign V, D and J gene segments. For a sequence to be retained, a match of at least six nucleotides was required to both a V gene segment and a J gene segment. Rearrangements were called productive when the CDR3 lacked stop codons and stayed in frame with V and J; all others were non-productive. CDR3 was defined according to IMGT convention as the region running from the second conserved V-encoded cysteine to the conserved J-encoded phenylalanine. The earlier analysis of some 540 of the donors excluded any sequence lacking an unambiguous match to a single V gene segment. In an earlier analysis of 587 of the donors, V segments were called functional above 56.7% productive rearrangements and were called segregating when the between-donor standard deviation exceeded 5%. A statistical classification framework was built to diagnose cytomegalovirus status from the catalog of TCR beta chain sequences. V and J gene assignment, in a later analysis, came from comparing TCR nucleotide sequences with IMGT/GENE-DB human TR gene sequences. Using the TCRdist pipeline, a later analysis assigned CDR3 sequences along with most-parsimonious VDJ recombination scenarios. In a later analysis, each TCR beta chain was defined by its CDR3 amino acid sequence together with its V-gene family, and reads lacking a unique V-gene family were excluded. As a way to deal with suspected cross-contamination and a sequencing artifact, a later analysis dropped 640 or so nucleotide sequences that were highly shared and had low generation probability. In a later analysis, a clonal expansion index for each public chain was calculated from normalized within-repertoire ranks of inferred template counts. In a later analysis, generation probabilities were computed with a VDJ recombination model fitted to out-of-frame rearrangements, and the resulting probabilities were checked against IGoR. Hypergeometric tests were used in a later analysis to score TCR-TCR, TCR-HLA and TCR-CMV co-occurrence, with a repertoire-size bias correction applied to the TCR pairs. In a later analysis, false discovery rates were estimated by permuting HLA or CMV assignments 20 times. In a later analysis, co-occurring TCRs were grouped using DBSCAN, with TCRdist sequence similarity added in when clustering inside HLA-allele-positive subsets. Repertoires with fewer than 30,000 or more than 120,000 public chains were left out of co-occurrence clustering, as were about 5 repertoires with anomalous nucleotide sharing. The source is immuneACCESS, and TCRdb retained only in-frame sequences with V and J called. Part of the clones is not carried over; for the studies checked, unresolved V genes explain less than half of this, and the remainder is unexplained. The V and J calls and clone size were taken over from that table, and D and trimming were inferred from the DNA. Within this sample are some 110,000 clones, with roughly 76% of them counted one time only. Roughly 6.5% of the sample belongs to the ten largest clones.

The cohort was made up of 650 to 700 healthy bone marrow donors. All cohort members were sampled while nominally healthy, although unrecorded immune exposures were likely present. The donor tested CMV seropositive, placing the donor among the 250 to 350 seropositive members of the cohort. Each donor provided a peripheral blood sample, and peripheral blood mononuclear cells were used for TCR beta sequencing. Genomic DNA was extracted from the blood cell samples with the Qiagen DNeasy Blood Extraction Kit. General study outcomes and caveats: For the cohort, immune exposure information was limited to CMV serostatus. Because counts were too low, more than 15 rarely observed V segments, including chromosome 9 orphons, were excluded from the earlier analysis of 587 of the donors. In this cohort, only TCR beta chains were sequenced, and detectable features were limited by the absence of alpha or paired-chain data. According to the authors, the approach could potentially be generalized to other disease states and immunological phenotypes. Because HLA typing was missing for some donors at each locus, association tests included only the typed subset. According to a later analysis, parvovirus B19, influenza, CMV and Epstein-Barr virus appeared linked to several top co-occurrence clusters. In a later analysis, most CMV-associated TCR beta chains were found to appear HLA-restricted, with HLA associations seemingly driven largely by CMV exposure. Correlated functional status among segregating V segments might reflect linkage disequilibrium, but an unknown experimental factor could not be ruled out. In an earlier analysis of fewer than 700 of the donors, most TCR beta V segments appeared in productive rearrangements about 87% or about 30% of the time, broadly matching IMGT annotations. A later analysis associated around 16,000 TCR beta sequences with specific HLA alleles at a false discovery rate of 0.05. The 87-base-pair reads could not distinguish some IMGT-functional V segments, including TRBV6-2 and TRBV6-3, so those segments were excluded. A further reported finding was that TCR beta sequences accurately predicted the HLA-A and HLA-B alleles for most subjects in the first cohort. Across donors, most TCR sequences were observed very rarely, whereas some public TCRs were present in many individuals. In both the original and validation cohorts, the classifier was reported to diagnose cytomegalovirus status with high specificity and sensitivity. A cluster of highly shared sequence variants was judged likely to be a technical artifact of the sequencing pipeline. When HLA alleles, especially DR and DQ, strongly co-occurred, TCR associations were difficult to assign to individual alleles. Sequencing depth was assumed to be roughly uniform across donors in the presence/absence analyses, though that assumption may not hold. In a later genetic analysis, a missense DCLRE1C variant was associated with V-gene and J-gene trimming of TCR beta chains, and the association was replicated in an independent cohort. In a later genetic analysis, fewer N-insertions in productive TCRs were reported among donors in an Asian-associated ancestry cluster than the approximately 670-donor mean. In a later analysis, the rate of TCR association differed among HLA loci, with DRB1 alleles having the most associated TCRs and HLA-C alleles having the fewest. A later analysis found that HLA-associated TCR beta chains were more clonally expanded and had lower generation probabilities than equally common non-associated chains. In vitro tests confirmed that three of the cytomegalovirus-associated TCR beta chains recognize cytomegalovirus antigens. In the study, approximately 160 TCR beta chains were listed as associated with cytomegalovirus.

The rearrangement combines TRBV5-1 with TRBJ1-5; the best D guess is TRBD1, with 5 bases matching. The clonotype comes from a woman aged 45-65 years in good health and CMV-seropositive. Source material: PBMCs. The nucleotides are TGCGCCAGCAGCTTGTTGGGGGGTAGCAATCAGCCCCAGCATTTT. Translated, this is CASSLLGGSNQPQHF.